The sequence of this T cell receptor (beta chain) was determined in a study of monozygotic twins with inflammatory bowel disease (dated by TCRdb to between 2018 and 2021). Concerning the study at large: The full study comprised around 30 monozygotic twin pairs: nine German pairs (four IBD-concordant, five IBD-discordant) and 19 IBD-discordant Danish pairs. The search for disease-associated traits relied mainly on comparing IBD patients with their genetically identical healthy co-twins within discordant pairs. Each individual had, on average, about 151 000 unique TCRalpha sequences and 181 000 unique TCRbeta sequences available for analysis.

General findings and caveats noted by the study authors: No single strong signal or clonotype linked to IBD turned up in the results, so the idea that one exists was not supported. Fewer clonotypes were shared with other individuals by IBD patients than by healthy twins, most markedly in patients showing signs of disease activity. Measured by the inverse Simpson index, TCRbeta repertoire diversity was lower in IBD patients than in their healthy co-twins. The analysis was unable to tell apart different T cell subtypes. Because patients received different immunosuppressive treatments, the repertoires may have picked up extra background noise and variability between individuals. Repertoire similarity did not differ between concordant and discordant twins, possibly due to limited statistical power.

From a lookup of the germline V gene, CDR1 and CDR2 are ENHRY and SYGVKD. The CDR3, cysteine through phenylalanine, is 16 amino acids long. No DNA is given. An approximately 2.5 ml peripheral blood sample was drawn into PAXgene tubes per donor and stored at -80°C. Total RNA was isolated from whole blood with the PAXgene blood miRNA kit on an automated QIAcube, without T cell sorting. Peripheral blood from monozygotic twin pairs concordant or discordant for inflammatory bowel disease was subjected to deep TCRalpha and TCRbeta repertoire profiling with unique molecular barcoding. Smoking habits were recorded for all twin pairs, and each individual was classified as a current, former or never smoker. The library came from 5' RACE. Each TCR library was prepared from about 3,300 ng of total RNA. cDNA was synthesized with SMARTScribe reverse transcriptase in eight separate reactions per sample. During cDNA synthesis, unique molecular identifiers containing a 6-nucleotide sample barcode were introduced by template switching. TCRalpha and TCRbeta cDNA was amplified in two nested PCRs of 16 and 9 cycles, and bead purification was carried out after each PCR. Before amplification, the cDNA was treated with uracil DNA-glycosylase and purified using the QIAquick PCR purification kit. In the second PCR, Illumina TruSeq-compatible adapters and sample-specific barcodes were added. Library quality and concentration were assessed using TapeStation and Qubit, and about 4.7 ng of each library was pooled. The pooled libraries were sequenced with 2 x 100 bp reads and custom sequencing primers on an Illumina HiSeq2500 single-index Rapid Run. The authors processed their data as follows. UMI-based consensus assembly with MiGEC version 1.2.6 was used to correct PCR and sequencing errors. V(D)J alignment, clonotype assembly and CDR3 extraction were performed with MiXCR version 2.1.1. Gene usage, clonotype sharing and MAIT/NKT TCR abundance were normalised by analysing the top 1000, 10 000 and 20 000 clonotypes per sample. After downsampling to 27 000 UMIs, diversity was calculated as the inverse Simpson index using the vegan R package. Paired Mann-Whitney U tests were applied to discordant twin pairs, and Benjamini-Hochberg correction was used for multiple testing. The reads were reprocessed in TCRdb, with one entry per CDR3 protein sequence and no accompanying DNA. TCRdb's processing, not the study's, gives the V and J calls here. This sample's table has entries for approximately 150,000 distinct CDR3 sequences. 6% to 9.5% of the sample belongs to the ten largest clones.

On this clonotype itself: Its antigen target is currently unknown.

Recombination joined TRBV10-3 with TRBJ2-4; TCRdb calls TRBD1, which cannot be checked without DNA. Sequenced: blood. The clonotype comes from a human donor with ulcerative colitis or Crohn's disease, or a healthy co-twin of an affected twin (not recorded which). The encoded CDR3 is CAISERQGESKNIQYF.